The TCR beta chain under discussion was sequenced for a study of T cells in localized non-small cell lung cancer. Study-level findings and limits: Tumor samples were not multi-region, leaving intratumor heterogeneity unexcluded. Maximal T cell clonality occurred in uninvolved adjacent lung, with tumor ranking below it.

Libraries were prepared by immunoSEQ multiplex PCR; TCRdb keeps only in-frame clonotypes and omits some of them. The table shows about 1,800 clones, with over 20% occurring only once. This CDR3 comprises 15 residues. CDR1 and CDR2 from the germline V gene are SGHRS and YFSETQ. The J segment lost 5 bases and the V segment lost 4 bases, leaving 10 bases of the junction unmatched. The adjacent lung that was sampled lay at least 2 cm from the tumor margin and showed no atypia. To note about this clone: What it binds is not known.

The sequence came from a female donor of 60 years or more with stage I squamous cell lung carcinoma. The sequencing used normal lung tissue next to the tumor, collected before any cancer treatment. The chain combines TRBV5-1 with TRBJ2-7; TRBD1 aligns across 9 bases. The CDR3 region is CASSLGQGWVHEQYF. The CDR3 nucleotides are TGCGCCAGCAGCCTGGGACAGGGATGGGTCCACGAGCAGTACTTC.